A selection of T cell receptor beta chains follows, all from one sample in a study of blood T cell repertoires in COVID-19. Clones were read by immunoSEQ multiplex PCR, and TCRdb kept only the in-frame ones, dropping some. The sample lists 310,000 or so clones, around four fifths occurring once. The sample consisted of peripheral blood. These TCRs come from a woman aged 45-59 years with acute or convalescent COVID-19. CDR3s include the opening cysteine and the closing phenylalanine or tryptophan. A D gene is named only where the DNA matches it firmly. Part of the rows lack a size; the others show once, few, many or a class for expanded clones.

clone size	D gene	V gene	J gene	CDR3 DNA	CDR3 protein
few	.	TRBV7-2	TRBJ2-7	TGTGCCAGCAGCTCCTTCGGGGCCTACGAGCAGTACTTC	CASSSFGAYEQYF
.	TRBD1	TRBV7-8	TRBJ2-4	TGTGCCAGCAGCTCCGGACAGGGATTAGCCAAAAACATTCAGTACTTC	CASSSGQGLAKNIQYF
.	TRBD1	TRBV5-6	TRBJ1-2	TGTGCCAGCAGCTCTCGTCCGGGACAGGGGGAGTATGGCTACACCTTC	CASSSRPGQGEYGYTF
.	TRBD2	TRBV7-3	TRBJ2-3	TGTGCCAGCAGCTTAAAAGGCGGGAGACCAGATACGCAGTATTTT	CASSLKGGRPDTQYF
.	.	TRBV27	TRBJ2-5	TGTGCCAGCACCATCTCGGGGGTTCAGGGGACCCAGTACTTC	CASTISGVQGTQYF
once	.	TRBV9	TRBJ1-2	TGTGCCAGCAGCGTATCGGGTCAGTACACCTTC	CASSVSGQYTF
.	TRBD1	TRBV6-5	TRBJ1-6	TGTGCCAGCAGTTACCGGGACAGGTATAATTCACCCCTCCACTTT	CASSYRDRYNSPLHF
.	TRBD1	TRBV3-1/TRBV3-2	TRBJ1-1	TGTGCCAGCAGCCCTGGGACAGGGCCAGGCACTGAAGCTTTCTTT	CASSPGTGPGTEAFF
.	TRBD2	TRBV2	TRBJ2-1	TGTGCCAGCGGGACTAGCGTTTACAATGAGCAGTTCTTC	CASGTSVYNEQFF
.	.	TRBV24-1	TRBJ2-3	TGTGCCACCAGTGATAGACGGGGCACAGATACGCAGTATTTT	CATSDRRGTDTQYF
.	.	TRBV27	TRBJ2-5	TGTGCCAGCGGGCCCGACCACAGGGAACAGGAGACCCAGTACTTC	CASGPDHREQETQYF
.	.	TRBV5-1	TRBJ1-4	TGCGCCAGCAGCCTGTATGGTAGCGGTGGTAATGAAAAACTGTTTTTT	CASSLYGSGGNEKLFF
.	TRBD1	TRBV18	TRBJ1-1	TGTGCCAGCGCTACGGGACAGGGATCTCCTGAAGCTTTCTTT	CASATGQGSPEAFF
.	TRBD2	TRBV5-4	TRBJ2-4	TGTGCCAGCAGCTTAGCGGGAGGTGGTCTGAAAGCTGACATTCAGTACTTC	CASSLAGGGLKADIQYF
.	.	TRBV5-1	TRBJ2-3	TGCGCCACCTCTCCTCGGAGCTATGGGGATACGCAGTATTTT	CATSPRSYGDTQYF
.	.	TRBV18	TRBJ1-2	TGTGCCAGCTCACCATCAGGACTCTATGGCTACACCTTC	CASSPSGLYGYTF
.	TRBD1	TRBV6-1	TRBJ2-1	TGTGCCAGCAGTGAAGCGTATATGGGACAGGGGGCCCGTCATGAGCAGTTCTTC	CASSEAYMGQGARHEQFF
.	.	TRBV19	TRBJ2-3	TGTGCCAGTAGTATACTGTCATCGGCAGATACGCAGTATTTT	CASSILSSADTQYF
.	.	TRBV2	TRBJ1-1	TGTGCCAGCAGTGAAGATGTCGGATGGAGCACTGAAGCTTTCTTT	CASSEDVGWSTEAFF
once	.	TRBV3-1/TRBV3-2	TRBJ1-1	TGTGCCAGCAGCCAAGAAGGGAGATCAGCTTTCTTT	CASSQEGRSAFF
.	TRBD1	TRBV27	TRBJ1-2	TGTGCCAGCAGTCTACAGGGGAACCATGGCTACACCTTC	CASSLQGNHGYTF
.	.	TRBV7-9	TRBJ2-1	TGTGCCAGCAGCTTAAACCCACTATCCTACAATGAGCAGTTCTTC	CASSLNPLSYNEQFF
.	.	TRBV18	TRBJ2-3	TGTGCCAGCTCACCGACAGTCACAGATACGCAGTATTTT	CASSPTVTDTQYF
.	.	TRBV9	TRBJ2-7	TGTGCCAGCAGCGTAGAAAGCGGATTATCCTACGAGCAGTACTTC	CASSVESGLSYEQYF
.	.	TRBV24-1	TRBJ2-4	TGTGCCACCAGTGGTGGTTTGGAGGACAAAAACATTCAGTACTTC	CATSGGLEDKNIQYF
.	.	TRBV30	TRBJ1-5	TGTGCCTGGAGTGCGACACATAGCAATCAGCCCCAGCATTTT	CAWSATHSNQPQHF
once	.	TRBV11-3	TRBJ2-1	TGTGCCAGCAGCAAGGGGTTCTTAAGCTCCTACAATGAGCAGTTCTTC	CASSKGFLSSYNEQFF
once	TRBD2	TRBV4-3	TRBJ2-7	TGCGCCAGCAGCGAGTCTAGCGGGCCCTACGAGCAGTACTTC	CASSESSGPYEQYF
.	TRBD1	TRBV30	TRBJ1-5	TGTGCCTGGAGTATAGGGGACAGGCAGCCCCAGCATTTT	CAWSIGDRQPQHF
.	TRBD1	TRBV24-1	TRBJ1-2	TGTGCCACCAGTGATCCCCGACAGGGGTCTAGCTATGGCTACACCTTC	CATSDPRQGSSYGYTF
.	.	TRBV12-3/TRBV12-4	TRBJ1-6	TGTGCCAGCAGTGGACTACAGTTATCACCCCTCCACTTT	CASSGLQLSPLHF
.	TRBD1	TRBV2	TRBJ2-4	TGTGCCAGCAGCCAAACAGGGGACATTCAGTACTTC	CASSQTGDIQYF
.	TRBD1	TRBV9	TRBJ1-1	TGTGCCAGCAGCGACGGGACAGGGGCAGAAGCTTTCTTT	CASSDGTGAEAFF
.	.	TRBV19	TRBJ2-1	TGTGCCAGTAGTATAGAACTTTACAATGAGCAGTTCTTC	CASSIELYNEQFF
.	TRBD1	TRBV10-3	TRBJ1-1	TGTGCCATTTTACAGGGGGCCGGCACTGAAGCTTTCTTT	CAILQGAGTEAFF
once	TRBD1	TRBV7-3	TRBJ1-2	TGTGCCAGCAGCGTCGGACAGGGGAACTATGGCTACACCTTC	CASSVGQGNYGYTF
.	TRBD1	TRBV5-5	TRBJ1-3	TGTGCCAGCATGTACAGGGGCGGAAACACCATATATTTT	CASMYRGGNTIYF
.	.	TRBV19	TRBJ1-2	TGTGCCAGTAGTATGGGGGGAATGAGCGGCTACACCTTC	CASSMGGMSGYTF
.	TRBD1	TRBV6-6	TRBJ1-1	TGTGCCAGCAGCTCCCTTAGTCCGGGACAGGGGGCTTCGAGTACTGAAGCTTTCTTT	CASSSLSPGQGASSTEAFF
.	.	TRBV28	TRBJ1-5	TGTGCCACCTCGACGTCCTCCCTGGGAGGCAATCAGCCCCAGCATTTT	CATSTSSLGGNQPQHF
.	.	TRBV19	TRBJ1-2	TGTGCCAGTAGTATAGGGCAGGGCCGTTACGCTGGCTACACCTTC	CASSIGQGRYAGYTF
.	.	TRBV27	TRBJ1-5	TGTGCCAGCAGTTGGGGCCTAGGAGGGCTCTTCAATCAGCCCCAGCATTTT	CASSWGLGGLFNQPQHF
.	.	TRBV10-3	TRBJ2-3	TGTGCCATCAGTGCCGGACTTAGCACAGATACGCAGTATTTT	CAISAGLSTDTQYF
few	TRBD1	TRBV5-4	TRBJ1-3	TGTGCCAGCAGCGTGGACAGGGGTCAAAGCTCTGGAAACACCATATATTTT	CASSVDRGQSSGNTIYF